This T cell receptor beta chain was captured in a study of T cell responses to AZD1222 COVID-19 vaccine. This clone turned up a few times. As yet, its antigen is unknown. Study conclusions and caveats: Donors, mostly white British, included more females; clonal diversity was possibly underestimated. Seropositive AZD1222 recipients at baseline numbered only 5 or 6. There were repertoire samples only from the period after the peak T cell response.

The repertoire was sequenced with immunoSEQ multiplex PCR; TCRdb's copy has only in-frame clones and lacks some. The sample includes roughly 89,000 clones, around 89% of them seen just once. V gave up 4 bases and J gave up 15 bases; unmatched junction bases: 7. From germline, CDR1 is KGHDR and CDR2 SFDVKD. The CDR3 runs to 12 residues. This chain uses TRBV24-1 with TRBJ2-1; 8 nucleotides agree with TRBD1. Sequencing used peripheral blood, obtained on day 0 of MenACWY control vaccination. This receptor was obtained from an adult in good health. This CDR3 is CATSETDRGWFF. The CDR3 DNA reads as TGTGCCACCAGTGAAACCGACAGGGGATGGTTCTTC.